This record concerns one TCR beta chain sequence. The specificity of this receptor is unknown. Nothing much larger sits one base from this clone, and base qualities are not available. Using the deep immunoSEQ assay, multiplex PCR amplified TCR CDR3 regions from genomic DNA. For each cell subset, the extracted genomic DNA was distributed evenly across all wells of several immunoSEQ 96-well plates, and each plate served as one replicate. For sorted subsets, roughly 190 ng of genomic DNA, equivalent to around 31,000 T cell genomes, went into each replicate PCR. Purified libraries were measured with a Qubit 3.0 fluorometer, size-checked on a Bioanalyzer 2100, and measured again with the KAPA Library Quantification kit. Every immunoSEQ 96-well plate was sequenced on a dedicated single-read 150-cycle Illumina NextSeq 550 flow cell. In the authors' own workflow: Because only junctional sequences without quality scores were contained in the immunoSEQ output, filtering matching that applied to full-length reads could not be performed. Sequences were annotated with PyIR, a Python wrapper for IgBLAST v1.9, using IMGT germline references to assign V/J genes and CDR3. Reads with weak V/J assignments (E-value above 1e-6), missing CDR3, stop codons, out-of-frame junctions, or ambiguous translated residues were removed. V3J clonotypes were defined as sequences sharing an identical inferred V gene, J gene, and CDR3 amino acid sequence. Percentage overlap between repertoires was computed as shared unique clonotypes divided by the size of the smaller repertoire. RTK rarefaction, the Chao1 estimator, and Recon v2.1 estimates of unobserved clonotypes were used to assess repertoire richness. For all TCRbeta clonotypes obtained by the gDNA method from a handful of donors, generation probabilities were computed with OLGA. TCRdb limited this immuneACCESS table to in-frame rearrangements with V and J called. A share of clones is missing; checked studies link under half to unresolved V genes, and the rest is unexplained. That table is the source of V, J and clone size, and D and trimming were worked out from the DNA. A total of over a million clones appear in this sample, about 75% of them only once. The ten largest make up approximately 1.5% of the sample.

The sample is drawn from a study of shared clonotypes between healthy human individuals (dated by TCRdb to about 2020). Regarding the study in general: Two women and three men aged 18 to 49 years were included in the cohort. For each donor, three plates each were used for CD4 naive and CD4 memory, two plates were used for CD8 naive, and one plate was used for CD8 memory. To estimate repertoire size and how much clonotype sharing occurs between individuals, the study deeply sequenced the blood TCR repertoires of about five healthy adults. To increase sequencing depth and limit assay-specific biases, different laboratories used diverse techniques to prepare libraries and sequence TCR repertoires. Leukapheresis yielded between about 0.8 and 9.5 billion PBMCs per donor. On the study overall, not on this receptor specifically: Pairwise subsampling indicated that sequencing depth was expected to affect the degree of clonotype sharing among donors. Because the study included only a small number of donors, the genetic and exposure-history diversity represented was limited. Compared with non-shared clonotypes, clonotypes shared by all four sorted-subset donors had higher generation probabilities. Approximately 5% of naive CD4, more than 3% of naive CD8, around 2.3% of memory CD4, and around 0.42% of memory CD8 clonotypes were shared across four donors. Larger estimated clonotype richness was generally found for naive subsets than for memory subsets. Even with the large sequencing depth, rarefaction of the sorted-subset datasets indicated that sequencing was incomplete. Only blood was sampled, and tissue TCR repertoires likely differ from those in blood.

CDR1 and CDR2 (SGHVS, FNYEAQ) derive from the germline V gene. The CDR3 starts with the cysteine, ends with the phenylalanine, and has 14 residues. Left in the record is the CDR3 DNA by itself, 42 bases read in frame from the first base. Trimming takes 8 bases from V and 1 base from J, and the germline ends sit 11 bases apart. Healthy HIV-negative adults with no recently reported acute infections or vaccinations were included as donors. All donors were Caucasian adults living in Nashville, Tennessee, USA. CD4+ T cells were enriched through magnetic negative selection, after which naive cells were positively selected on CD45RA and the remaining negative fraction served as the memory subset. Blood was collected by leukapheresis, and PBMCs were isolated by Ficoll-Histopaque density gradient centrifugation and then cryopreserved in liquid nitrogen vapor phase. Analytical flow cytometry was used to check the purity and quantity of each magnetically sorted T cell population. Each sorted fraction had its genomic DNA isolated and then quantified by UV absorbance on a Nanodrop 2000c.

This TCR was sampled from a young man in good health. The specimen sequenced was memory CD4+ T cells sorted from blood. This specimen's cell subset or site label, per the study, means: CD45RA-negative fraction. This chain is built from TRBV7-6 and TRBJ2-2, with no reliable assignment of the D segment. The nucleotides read TGTGCCAGCTCCACATTTAAGAACACCGGGGAGCTGTTTTTT. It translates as CASSTFKNTGELFF.